This TCR beta chain was retrieved from a study of Tregs in tolerant kidney transplant recipients. The assay was immunoSEQ multiplex PCR, and TCRdb's table has in-frame clones only and misses some. Seen here are tens of thousands of clones, roughly 93% observed once, and the top ten hold 0.46%. The source is a human donor who received a combined kidney and bone marrow transplant. The sequenced sample was CD4+ T cells from blood, obtained before the transplant.

As DNA, the CDR3 is TGTGCCAGCAGCTCGTGGCGACAGGGATCCTACGAGCAGTACTTC. Translated, it gives CASSSWRQGSYEQYF. The chain combines TRBV7-2 with TRBJ2-7; 7 nucleotides agree with TRBD1. CDR1 is SGHTA and CDR2 is FQGNSA in the germline V gene. After removal of 4 bases from V and 1 base from J, the junction contained 7 bases not matched to a gene. This CDR3 is built from 15 residues.